One sample yielded the 18 T cell receptor beta chains listed below, sequenced in a study of blood T cells in healthy people across ages. Together with a sample-barcoded 5' primer, a J-beta primer mix was included in a second PCR lasting about 6 to 11 cycles. TCRdb analysed the 5' RACE reads with MiXCR anew, one entry per CDR3 protein. Seen here are fewer than 1,200,000 distinct CDR3 sequences, approximately 26% observed once, and the top ten hold approximately 0.75%. These sequences were also reported in another study, on T cells of mothers and their children.

The sequenced sample was blood. Receptors were obtained from a girl under 10 years old in good health.

This clonotype was seen a handful of times. The chain uses TRBV5-1 and TRBJ2-2; 8 bases line up with TRBD2. Germline V CDR1 and CDR2: SGHRS, YFSETQ. V was pared by 7 bases and J by 5 bases, with 4 bases of the junction left unmatched. The CDR3 has 13 residues. The CDR3 loop is CASGPGGTGELFF. The DNA for the CDR3 is TGCGCCAGCGGCCCGGGGGGGACCGGGGAGCTGTTTTTT.

This clonotype came up a few times. J is TRBJ2-1 and V is TRBV28, with 7 bases matching TRBD2. V shed 6 bases, J shed 7 bases, and the junction held 15 bases outside the gene matches. The CDR3 loop spans 16 amino acids. Germline assignment: CDR1 MDHEN and CDR2 SYDVKM. CDR3 sequence (DNA): TGTGCCAGCAGGTCCTCTTCTCCACTAGCGCAAAATGAGCAGTTCTTC. Protein product: CASRSSSPLAQNEQFF.

This sequence joins TRBV18 and TRBJ2-5; possibly TRBD2 for D (7 bases). TRBJ2-7 explains the end of the DNA better; the J call may be wrong. The CDR3 consists of 16 residues. Per germline, CDR1 KGHSH and CDR2 LQKENI. This chain's CDR3 is CASSHSVRGAPYEQYF. The CDR3 DNA sequence: TGTGCCAGCTCACACTCCGTCCGGGGGGCACCCTACGAGCAGTACTTC.

The rearrangement joins TRBV3-1 to TRBJ2-1, with 8 bases lining up with TRBD2. CDR3 size: 15 residues. V was clipped by 3 bases and J by 3 bases; unmatched bases: 4. Germline CDR1 LGHDT, CDR2 YNNKEL (reference sequence). The CDR3 reads CASSQPGGVYNEQFF. DNA of the CDR3: TGTGCCAGCAGCCAGCCGGGGGGGGTCTACAATGAGCAGTTCTTC.

The chain is built from TRBV20-1 and TRBJ2-5, with D perhaps given as TRBD1 or TRBD2 (6 bases each). The better agreement between TRBJ2-1 and the DNA end casts doubt on the J call. The CDR3 runs 12 residues. Germline CDR1 reads DFQATT; CDR2 reads SNEGSKA (reference sequence). CDR3 in DNA: TGCAGTGCTATGGGGGGCGGCAATGAGCAGTTCTTC. It encodes CSAMGGGNEQFF.

This clonotype was seen a handful of times. V usage is TRBV29-1 and J usage is TRBJ2-5, with D perhaps TRBD1 (5 bases). V was shortened by 6 bases and J by 5 bases, with 16 bases between the two germline ends. Germline CDR1 and CDR2: SQVTM and ANQGSEA. This CDR3 is built from 13 residues. In DNA form, the CDR3 reads TGCAGCGTCCAGGGCAGGGCCGTGGAGACCCAGTACTTC. Protein: CSVQGRAVETQYF.

The J gene is TRBJ2-5, the V gene TRBV9; a weak D match, TRBD1 (6 bases). The germline V gene encodes CDR1 SGDLS and CDR2 YYNGEE. V was cut by 0 bases and J by 5 bases, with 11 bases left in between. The CDR3 totals 14 residues. The CDR3 DNA follows: TGTGCCAGCAGCGTAGCCGCAGGGGCGGAGACCCAGTACTTC. Amino acids: CASSVAAGAETQYF.

The chain is built from TRBV29-1 and TRBJ2-7, with 8 nucleotides matching TRBD1. The germline CDR1 and CDR2 sequences are SQVTM and ANQGSEA. CDR3 length: 12 amino acids. V lost 6 bases and J lost 4; bases outside the gene matches: 5. The CDR3 DNA is TGCAGCGTCACAGGGGGAGCATACGAGCAGTACTTC. It is translated as CSVTGGAYEQYF.

The chain combines TRBV12-3 or TRBV12-4 with TRBJ1-2, with 7 nucleotides matching TRBD1. The CDR3 is made up of 16 amino acids. V lost 7 bases, J lost 5 bases, and 16 bases stayed unmatched. The CDR3 DNA is TGTGCCAGCACTTTCGAGCAGGGGGTGATGAGGTATGGCTACACCTTC. Its protein is CASTFEQGVMRYGYTF.

This chain joins TRBV28 and TRBJ2-5; D unclear. This CDR3 spans 16 amino acids. Germline CDR1 reads MDHEN; CDR2 reads SYDVKM. V shed 3 bases and J shed 2 bases, with 16 bases lying between them. Here the CDR3 DNA reads TGTGCCAGCAGTTTTATGGGGTATGGGGAACAAGAGACCCAGTACTTC. Encoded protein: CASSFMGYGEQETQYF.

Many counts were recorded for this clonotype. The V gene is TRBV12-3 or TRBV12-4, the J gene TRBJ2-7; 13 nucleotides match TRBD2. CDR3 length equals 16 residues. After removal of 5 bases from V and 2 bases from J, the junction contained 6 bases not matched to a gene. The CDR3 region is CASSGTSGAPTYEQYF. The CDR3 region has the DNA TGTGCCAGCAGTGGGACTAGCGGGGCCCCTACCTACGAGCAGTACTTC.

The chain couples TRBV29-1 to TRBJ2-1; D is ambiguous. Trimming removed 5 bases at V and 9 bases at J, with 11 bases between. The CDR3 runs to 11 residues. Germline CDR1 reads SQVTM; CDR2 reads ANQGSEA. The CDR3 sequence is CSVKSILEQFF. The CDR3, as DNA: TGCAGCGTTAAGAGTATCCTTGAGCAGTTCTTC.

The CDR3 spells CSVAGLRIYNEQFF. CDR3 bases: TGCAGCGTTGCGGGACTTCGGATCTACAATGAGCAGTTCTTC. This chain joins TRBV29-1 and TRBJ2-5, with TRBD2 as a possible D gene (6 bases). Judging by the DNA end, TRBJ2-1 fits better; the J call may be wrong. The length of the CDR3 is 14 residues. CDR1 is SQVTM and CDR2 is ANQGSEA in the germline V gene.

Points on this clonotype: Mismatch with germline at one junction end may stem from a read error. The rearrangement uses TRBV6-2 or TRBV6-3 and TRBJ2-5; D gene uncertain. This CDR3 spans 12 amino acids. The germline V gene has CDR1 MNHEY and CDR2 SVGEGT. This chain's CDR3 is CANSEYQETQYF. Written as DNA, the CDR3 is TGTGCCAACAGTGAATACCAAGAGACCCAGTACTTC.

This clonotype was recorded a few times. This chain connects TRBV18 to TRBJ1-6; TRBD1 agrees at 9 bases. This CDR3 comprises 15 residues. V gave up 6 bases and J gave up 7 bases; unmatched junction bases: 7. From germline, CDR1 is KGHSH and CDR2 LQKENI. The CDR3 nucleotides read TGTGCCAGCTCCCTGGGGGACAGGGCAAATTCACCCCTCCACTTT. Protein sequence: CASSLGDRANSPLHF.

The rearrangement links TRBV12-3 or TRBV12-4 to TRBJ2-1, with a weak D call TRBD1 (6 bases). V shed 4 bases and J shed 8 bases, with 12 bases lying between them. This CDR3 comprises 13 residues. The DNA of the CDR3 is TGTGCCAGCAGTTGGGGGCAGAACGATGAGCAGTTCTTC. It translates to CASSWGQNDEQFF.

The chain carries TRBV14 and TRBJ2-4; D possibly corresponds to TRBD2 (6 bases). This CDR3 contains 18 residues. Germline V gene lookup returns CDR1 SGHDN and CDR2 FVKESK. Trimming pared 1 base from V and 7 bases from J, leaving 23 bases between. CDR3 nucleotide sequence: TGTGCCAGCAGCCAAGCGGTATGGGGGGTACGGTCGAGGAACATTCAGTACTTC. Translating gives CASSQAVWGVRSRNIQYF.

This clonotype was detected a few times. This chain uses TRBV6-5 with TRBJ2-5; D may be TRBD2 (5 bases). Near its end, the DNA agrees better with TRBJ2-7, so the J call may be wrong. The CDR3 covers 15 residues. Germline-derived CDR1 and CDR2 are MNHEY and SVGAGI. The CDR3 loop is CASSYGGSATYEQYF. CDR3 coding DNA: TGTGCCAGCAGTTATGGTGGGAGCGCAACCTACGAGCAGTACTTC.